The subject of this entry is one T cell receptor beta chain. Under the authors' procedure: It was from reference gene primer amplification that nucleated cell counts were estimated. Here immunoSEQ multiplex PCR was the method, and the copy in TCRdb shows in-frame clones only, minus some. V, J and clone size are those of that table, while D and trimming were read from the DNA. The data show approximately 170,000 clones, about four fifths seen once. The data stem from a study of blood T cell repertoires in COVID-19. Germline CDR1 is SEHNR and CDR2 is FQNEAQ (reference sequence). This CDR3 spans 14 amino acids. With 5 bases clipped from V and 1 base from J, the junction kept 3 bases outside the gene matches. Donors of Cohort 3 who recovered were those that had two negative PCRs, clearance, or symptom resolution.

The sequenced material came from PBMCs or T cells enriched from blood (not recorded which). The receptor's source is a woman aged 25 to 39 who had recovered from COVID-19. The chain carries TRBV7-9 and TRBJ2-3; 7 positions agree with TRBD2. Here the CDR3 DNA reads TGTGCCAGCAGCCAAAGCGGGGGCACAGATACGCAGTATTTT. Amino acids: CASSQSGGTDTQYF.